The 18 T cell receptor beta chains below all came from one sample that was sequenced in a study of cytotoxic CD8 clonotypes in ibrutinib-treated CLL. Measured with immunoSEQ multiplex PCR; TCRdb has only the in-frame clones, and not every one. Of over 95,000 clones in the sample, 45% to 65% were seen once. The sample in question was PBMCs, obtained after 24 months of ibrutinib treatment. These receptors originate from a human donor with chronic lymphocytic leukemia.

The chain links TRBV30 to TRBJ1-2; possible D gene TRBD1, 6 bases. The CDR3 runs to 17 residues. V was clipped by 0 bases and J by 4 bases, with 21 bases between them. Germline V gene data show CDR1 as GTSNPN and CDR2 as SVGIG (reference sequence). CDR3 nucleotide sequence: TGTGCCTGGAGTGTACTTGGACAGACCGCATTAATCTATGGCTACACCTTC. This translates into CAWSVLGQTALIYGYTF.

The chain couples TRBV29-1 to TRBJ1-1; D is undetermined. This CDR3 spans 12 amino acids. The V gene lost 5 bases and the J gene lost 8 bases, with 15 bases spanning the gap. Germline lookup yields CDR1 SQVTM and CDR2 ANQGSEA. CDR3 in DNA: TGCAGCGTTAGATTCGCGACATCGGAAGCTTTCTTT. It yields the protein CSVRFATSEAFF.

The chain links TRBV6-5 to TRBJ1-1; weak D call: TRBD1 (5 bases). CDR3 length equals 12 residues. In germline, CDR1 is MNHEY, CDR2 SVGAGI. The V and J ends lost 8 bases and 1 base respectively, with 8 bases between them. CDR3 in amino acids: CASRTGNTEAFF. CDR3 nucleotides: TGTGCCAGCCGTACAGGGAACACTGAAGCTTTCTTT.

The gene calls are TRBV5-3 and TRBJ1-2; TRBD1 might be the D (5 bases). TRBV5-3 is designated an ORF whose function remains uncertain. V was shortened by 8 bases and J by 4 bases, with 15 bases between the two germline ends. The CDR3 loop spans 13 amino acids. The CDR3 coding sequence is TGTGCCAGGCGGGGACCGCGTAGCTATGGCTACACCTTC. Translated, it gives CARRGPRSYGYTF.

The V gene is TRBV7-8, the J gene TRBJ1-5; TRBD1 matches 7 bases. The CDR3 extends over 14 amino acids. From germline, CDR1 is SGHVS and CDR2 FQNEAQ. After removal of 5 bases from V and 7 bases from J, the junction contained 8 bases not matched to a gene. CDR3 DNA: TGTGCCAGCAGCCCACGACAGGGACAACAGCCCCAGCATTTT. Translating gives CASSPRQGQQPQHF.

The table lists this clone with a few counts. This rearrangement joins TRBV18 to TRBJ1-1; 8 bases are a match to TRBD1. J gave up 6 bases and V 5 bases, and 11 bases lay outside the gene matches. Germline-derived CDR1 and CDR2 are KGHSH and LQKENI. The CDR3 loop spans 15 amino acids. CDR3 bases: TGTGCCAGCTCAAACAACAGGGGGGTTGACTCTGAAGCTTTCTTT. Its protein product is CASSNNRGVDSEAFF.

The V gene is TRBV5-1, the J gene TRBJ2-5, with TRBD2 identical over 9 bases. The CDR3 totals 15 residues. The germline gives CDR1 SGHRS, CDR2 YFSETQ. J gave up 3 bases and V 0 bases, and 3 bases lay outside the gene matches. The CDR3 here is CASSLGGRGEETQYF. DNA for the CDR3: TGCGCCAGCAGCTTGGGCGGGAGGGGGGAAGAGACCCAGTACTTC.

DNA of the CDR3: TGTGCCATCAGTGAAAGCGGGGGGGCCAAAGGAGATACGCAGTATTTT. Translating gives CAISESGGAKGDTQYF. The genes are TRBV10-3 and TRBJ2-3; 10 nucleotides align to TRBD2. The CDR3 has 16 residues. Germline V gene sequence: CDR1 ENHRY, CDR2 SYGVKD. The trim removed 3 bases at V and 5 bases at J, leaving 8 bases unmatched.

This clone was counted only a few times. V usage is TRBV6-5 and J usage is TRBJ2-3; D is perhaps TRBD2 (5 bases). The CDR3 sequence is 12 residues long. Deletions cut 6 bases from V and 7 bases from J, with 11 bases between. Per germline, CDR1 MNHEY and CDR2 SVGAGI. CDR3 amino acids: CASSSLANTQYF. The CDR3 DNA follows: TGTGCCAGCAGCAGCCTAGCAAATACGCAGTATTTT.

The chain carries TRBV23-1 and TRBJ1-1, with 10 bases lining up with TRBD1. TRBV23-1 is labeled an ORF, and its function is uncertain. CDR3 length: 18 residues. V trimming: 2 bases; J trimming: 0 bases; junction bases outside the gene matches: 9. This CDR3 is CASSQPTPGQGMNTEAFF. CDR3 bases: TGCGCCAGCAGTCAACCTACCCCGGGACAGGGGATGAACACTGAAGCTTTCTTT.

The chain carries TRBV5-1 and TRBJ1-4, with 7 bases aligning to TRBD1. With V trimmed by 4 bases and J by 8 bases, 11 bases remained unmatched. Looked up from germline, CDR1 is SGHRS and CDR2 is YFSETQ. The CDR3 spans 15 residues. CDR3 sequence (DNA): TGCGCCAGCAGCGGCCAGGGGGTAAGCGGAGAAAAACTGTTTTTT. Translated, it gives CASSGQGVSGEKLFF.

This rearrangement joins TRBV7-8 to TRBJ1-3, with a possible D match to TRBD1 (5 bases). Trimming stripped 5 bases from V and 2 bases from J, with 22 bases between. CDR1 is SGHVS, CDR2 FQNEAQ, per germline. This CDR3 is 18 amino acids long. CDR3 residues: CASSPSGGIGRAGNTIYF. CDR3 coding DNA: TGTGCCAGCAGCCCCTCTGGGGGTATAGGGAGGGCTGGAAACACCATATATTTT.

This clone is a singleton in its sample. CDR3 sequence reads: CASSGGAYNEQFF. CDR3 in DNA: TGTGCCAGCAGCGGGGGGGCTTACAATGAGCAGTTCTTC. The rearrangement uses TRBV11-2 and TRBJ2-1; the D gene is possibly TRBD2 (7 bases). The germline CDR1 and CDR2 sequences are SGHAT and FQNNGV. CDR3 length: 13 amino acids. V was pared by 5 bases and J by 4 bases, with 9 bases between.

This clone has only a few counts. CDR3 amino acids: CASSLTSTSDTQYF. CDR3 bases: TGTGCCAGCAGCTTGACTAGTACGTCGGATACGCAGTATTTT. This chain links TRBV5-4 with TRBJ2-3; a possible D gene is TRBD2 (5 bases). The CDR3 runs 14 residues. V lost 1 base and J lost 6, with 12 bases in between. Germline V gene data show CDR1 as SGHNT and CDR2 as YYREEE (reference sequence).

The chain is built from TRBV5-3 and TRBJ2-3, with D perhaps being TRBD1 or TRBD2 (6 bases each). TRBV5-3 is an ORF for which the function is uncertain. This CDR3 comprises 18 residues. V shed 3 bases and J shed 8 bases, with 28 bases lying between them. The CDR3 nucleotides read TGTGCCAGAAGCTCCCAAATTAGGACACCACCCTCGGGGGCTACGCAGTATTTT. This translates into CARSSQIRTPPSGATQYF.

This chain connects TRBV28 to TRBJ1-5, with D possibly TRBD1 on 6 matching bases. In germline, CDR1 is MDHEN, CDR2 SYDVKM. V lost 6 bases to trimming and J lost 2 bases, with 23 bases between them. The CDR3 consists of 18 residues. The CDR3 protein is CASSTGQGKGWGNQPQHF. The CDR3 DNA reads TGTGCCAGCAGCACGGGGCAGGGGAAAGGGTGGGGCAATCAGCCCCAGCATTTT. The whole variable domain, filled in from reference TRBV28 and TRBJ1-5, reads DVKVTQSSRYLVKRTGEKVFLECVQDMDHENMFWYRQDPGLGLRLIYFSYDVKMKEKGDIPEGYSVSREKKERFSLILESASTNQTSMYLCASSTGQGKGWGNQPQHFGDGTRLSIL.

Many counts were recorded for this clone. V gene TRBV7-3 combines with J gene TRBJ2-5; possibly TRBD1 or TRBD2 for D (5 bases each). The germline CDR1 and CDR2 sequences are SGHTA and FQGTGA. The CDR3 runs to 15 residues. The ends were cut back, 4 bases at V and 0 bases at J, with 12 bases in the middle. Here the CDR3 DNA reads TGTGCCAGCAGCTACACCGGGGCGTACCAAGAGACCCAGTACTTC. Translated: CASSYTGAYQETQYF.

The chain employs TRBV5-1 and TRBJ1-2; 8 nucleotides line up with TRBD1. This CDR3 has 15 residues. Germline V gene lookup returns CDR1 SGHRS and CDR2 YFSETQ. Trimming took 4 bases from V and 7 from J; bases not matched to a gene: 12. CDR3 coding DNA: TGCGCCAGCAGCACGACGGACAGGGTGCTGGGTGGCTACACCTTC. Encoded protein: CASSTTDRVLGGYTF. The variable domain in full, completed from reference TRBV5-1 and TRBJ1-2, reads KAGVTQTPRYLIKTRGQQVTLSCSPISGHRSVSWYQQTPGQGLQFLFEYFSETQRNKGNFPGRFSGRQFSNSRSEMNVSTLELGDSALYLCASSTTDRVLGGYTFGSGTRLTVV.